One sample yielded the 18 T cell receptor beta chains listed below, sequenced in a study of blood T cell repertoires in COVID-19. Profiling relied on immunoSEQ multiplex PCR, and the TCRdb table lists in-frame clones only, not all of them. The sample has about 82,000 clones; approximately 81% are singletons. Material: peripheral blood. The receptors shown here come from an older man with acute or convalescent COVID-19.

This clone was counted a single time. The J gene is TRBJ1-1, the V gene TRBV10-3, with 8 bases matching TRBD1. V was pared by 2 bases and J by 1 base, with 3 bases of the junction left unmatched. Germline lookup yields CDR1 ENHRY and CDR2 SYGVKD. The CDR3 contains 15 residues. This chain's CDR3 is CAISEPGGANTEAFF. CDR3 nucleotide sequence: TGTGCCATCAGTGAGCCAGGGGGCGCGAACACTGAAGCTTTCTTT.

The CDR3 region is CASSLSGNGYTF. DNA of the CDR3: TGTGCCAGCAGTTTATCAGGGAATGGCTACACCTTC. The J gene is TRBJ1-2, the V gene TRBV12-3 or TRBV12-4, with a weak D call TRBD1 (5 bases). V was cut by 2 bases and J by 6 bases, with 7 bases left in between. The CDR3 runs to 12 residues.

In this sample, this clone turned up a few times. The chain is built from TRBV10-3 and TRBJ2-1, with 13 bases that match TRBD2. This CDR3 has 16 amino acids. Germline trimming cut 11 bases from V and 1 base from J; bases unmatched to any gene: 8. Per germline, CDR1 ENHRY and CDR2 SYGVKD. Here the CDR3 DNA reads TGTGCCGTGAGGACTAGCGGGAGACCATCCTACAATGAGCAGTTCTTC. It yields the protein CAVRTSGRPSYNEQFF.

V usage is TRBV7-2 and J usage is TRBJ1-2, with D unresolved. CDR1 is SGHTA and CDR2 is FQGNSA in the germline V gene. This CDR3 region has 14 residues. The V end lost 4 bases, the J end lost 8 bases, and 17 bases lay between the germline ends. In nucleotides, the CDR3 is TGTGCCAGCAGCTCGAAACAGACCTTCGAGGGCTACACCTTC. This translates into CASSSKQTFEGYTF.

This chain links TRBV5-1 with TRBJ2-3, with D perhaps TRBD2 (5 bases). V was pared by 0 bases and J by 0 bases, with 14 bases between. Germline lookup yields CDR1 SGHRS and CDR2 YFSETQ. This CDR3 comprises 17 residues. The CDR3: CASSLARELPSTDTQYF. CDR3 in DNA: TGCGCCAGCAGCTTGGCCCGGGAACTTCCTAGCACAGATACGCAGTATTTT.

The genes are TRBV7-2 and TRBJ2-7, with TRBD2 as a possible D gene (5 bases). V lost 5 bases to trimming and J lost 2 bases, with 16 bases between them. The CDR3 runs to 15 residues. CDR1 and CDR2 (germline): SGHTA, FQGNSA. CDR3 bases: TGTGCCAGCAGCCCAGTGGAGGACTCCCCCTACGAGCAGTACTTC. This translates into CASSPVEDSPYEQYF.

This sequence joins TRBV11-2 and TRBJ2-7, with TRBD1 identical over 11 bases. The length of the CDR3 is 15 residues. From germline, CDR1 is SGHAT and CDR2 FQNNGV. The junction had 9 bases not matched to a gene; V was cut back by 5 bases and J by 6 bases. For the CDR3, the DNA is TGTGCCAGCAGCACCACCGGGACAGGGGGGGGCGAGCAGTACTTC. As protein: CASSTTGTGGGEQYF.

Note on this clone: The germline gene is not matched at one end of the junction; a read error may be the cause. The chain is built from TRBV7-2 and TRBJ2-5, with TRBD1 identical over 9 bases. The CDR3 extends over 16 amino acids. The germline gives CDR1 SGHTA, CDR2 FQGNSA. The CDR3 coding sequence is TGTGCCAGCAGCTTAGTGGGACAGGGCGGGCAAGGGACCCAGTACTTC. This sequence encodes CASSLVGQGGQGTQYF.

The chain recombines TRBV30 with TRBJ2-7; 8 bases line up with TRBD2. From germline, CDR1 is GTSNPN and CDR2 SVGIG (reference sequence). The CDR3 is 14 amino acids. With 3 bases clipped from V and 3 bases from J, the junction kept 7 bases outside the gene matches. CDR3 sequence reads: CAWRRAAGGYEQYF. CDR3 nucleotides: TGTGCCTGGAGGCGCGCGGCGGGAGGCTACGAGCAGTACTTC.

V is TRBV18 and J is TRBJ1-2; 9 bases are shared with TRBD1. This CDR3 contains 16 residues. Unmatched junction bases numbered 9, after V lost 3 bases and J lost 4 bases. Germline CDR1 and CDR2: KGHSH and LQKENI. This CDR3 is CASSPPTGGAVYGYTF. DNA for the CDR3: TGTGCCAGCTCACCCCCAACAGGGGGCGCGGTCTATGGCTACACCTTC. Based on the CDR3 plus reference TRBV18 and TRBJ1-2, the full variable domain is NAGVMQNPRHLVRRRGQEARLRCSPMKGHSHVYWYRQLPEEGLKFMVYLQKENIIDESGMPKERFSAEFPKEGPSILRIQQVVRGDSAAYFCASSPPTGGAVYGYTFGSGTRLTVV.

This clone was seen a handful of times. This sequence joins TRBV11-3 and TRBJ2-2; D possibly corresponds to TRBD1 (6 bases). CDR1 is SGHNT, CDR2 YENEEA, per germline. Trimming cost V 1 base and J 5 bases, with 8 bases left between them. The CDR3 has 14 residues. The CDR3 sequence: CASSLVQGTGELFF. The DNA for the CDR3 is TGTGCCAGCAGCTTAGTGCAGGGGACCGGGGAGCTGTTTTTT.

The CDR3 coding sequence is TGTGCCAGCAGTTCCAGCGGGAGGGCTAGGGATGAGCAGTTCTTC. This gives the protein CASSSSGRARDEQFF. The chain is built from TRBV28 and TRBJ2-1; the match to TRBD2 covers 10 bases. Trimming at V came to 4 bases and at J to 8 bases, leaving 8 bases not matched to a gene. This CDR3 spans 15 amino acids. Germline loops: CDR1 MDHEN, CDR2 SYDVKM.

The chain has TRBV14 and TRBJ1-1; D might be TRBD1 (6 bases). This CDR3 contains 17 residues. Germline CDR1 and CDR2: SGHDN and FVKESK. Trimming removed 1 base at V and 0 bases at J, with 15 bases between. The DNA for the CDR3 is TGTGCCAGCAGCCAAGGAGCCGGGACATCTATGAACACTGAAGCTTTCTTT. Encoded protein: CASSQGAGTSMNTEAFF.

The J gene is TRBJ2-1, the V gene TRBV5-1; TRBD2 aligns across 9 bases. Germline trimming cut 4 bases from V and 7 bases from J; bases unmatched to any gene: 6. This CDR3 contains 14 residues. Germline CDR1 is SGHRS and CDR2 is YFSETQ. The CDR3 DNA reads as TGCGCCAGCAGCCCAACGGCGGGGGGGAATGAGCAGTTCTTC. Protein: CASSPTAGGNEQFF.

The chain couples TRBV3-1 (or the pseudogene TRBV3-2) to TRBJ2-1; the D is unclear. Between the trimmed V and J ends, which lost 0 bases and 10 bases, there was a span of 13 bases. This CDR3 is 14 amino acids long. CDR1 LGHDT and CDR2 YNNKEL come from the germline V gene (reference sequence). CDR3 sequence reads: CASSQERRGWEQFF. CDR3 DNA sequence: TGTGCCAGCAGCCAAGAAAGAAGAGGTTGGGAGCAGTTCTTC.

The rearrangement joins TRBV6-5 to TRBJ2-5; 7 bases line up with TRBD1. After removal of 2 bases from V and 5 bases from J, the junction contained 8 bases not matched to a gene. CDR1 MNHEY and CDR2 SVGAGI come from the germline V gene. The CDR3 totals 15 residues. DNA for the CDR3: TGTGCCAGCAGTTACGTTCCAGGGGGTGGTGAGACCCAGTACTTC. Protein: CASSYVPGGGETQYF.

J is TRBJ1-1 and V is TRBV18; D remains unclear. V lost 3 bases, J lost 5 bases, and 19 bases lay in between. Germline assignment: CDR1 KGHSH and CDR2 LQKENI. The CDR3 contains 16 residues. The CDR3 region has the DNA TGTGCCAGCTCACCGGCTAACCCCAGACTAGGGACTGAAGCTTTCTTT. This gives the protein CASSPANPRLGTEAFF.

V and J are TRBV18 and TRBJ2-7; possibly TRBD1 for D (5 bases). Trimming took 3 bases from V and 4 from J, leaving 13 bases between them. CDR3 length equals 14 residues. Germline V CDR1 and CDR2: KGHSH, LQKENI. This CDR3 is CASSPQRQSYEQYF. The DNA of the CDR3 is TGTGCCAGCTCACCGCAGCGACAGTCTTACGAGCAGTACTTC.